This T cell receptor beta chain is from a study of CXCR3-negative and CXCR3-positive naive CD8 T cells. CDR1 SGHRS and CDR2 YFSETQ come from the germline V gene. There are 17 residues in the CDR3. Study outcomes and limitations: TRB CDR3 hydrophobicity was greater in CXCR3-positive naive cells than in CXCR3-negative naive cells. Partly lower CXCR3 expression followed cryopreservation, and most assays relied on fresh PBMCs. Memory, not naive, CXCR3-negative and CXCR3-positive cells differed in TRBV-TRBJ usage. TRB CDR3 properties served as the basis for inferring TCR strength, and surface CD5 was comparable between naive subsets.

The libraries of TRB cDNA were constructed through 5' RACE using UMI labels. TCRdb processed the 5' RACE reads again and assigns one entry to each CDR3 protein, with no DNA. The ten most abundant clones cover 0.53% of a sample with over 70,000 distinct CDR3 sequences. Points on this clonotype: The antigen is unknown.

The chain couples TRBV5-1 to TRBJ2-2; TCRdb gives TRBD1 as the D gene, but with no DNA this cannot be confirmed. This TCR came from a human donor in good health. Some clones in this sample may be carry-over from other donors' samples. The sample consisted of naive CXCR3+ CD8+ T cells from blood. The subset: CD45RO-CCR7+CD27+CD95- naive CD8+ T cells expressing CXCR3 (TNR3+). The CDR3 protein is CASSSGGARPNTGELFF.